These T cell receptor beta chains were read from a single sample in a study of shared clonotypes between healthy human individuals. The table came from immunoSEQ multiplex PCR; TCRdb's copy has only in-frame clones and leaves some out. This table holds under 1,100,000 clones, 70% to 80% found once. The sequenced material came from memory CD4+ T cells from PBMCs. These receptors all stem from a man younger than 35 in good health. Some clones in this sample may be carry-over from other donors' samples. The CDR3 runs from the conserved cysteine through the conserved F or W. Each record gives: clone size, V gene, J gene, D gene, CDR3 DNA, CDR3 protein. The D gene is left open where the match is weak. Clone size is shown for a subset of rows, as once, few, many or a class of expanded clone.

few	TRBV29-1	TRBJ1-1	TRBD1	TGCAGCGTTGCGGGACAGGCGACTGAAGCTTTCTTT	CSVAGQATEAFF
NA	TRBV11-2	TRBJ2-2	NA	TGTGCCAGCAGCTTAGAGGCCACCGGGGAGCTGTTTTTT	CASSLEATGELFF
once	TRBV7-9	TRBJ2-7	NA	TGTGCCAGCAGCCCCCGCAACCGGGAGTTTTGGCGCGAGCAGTACTTC	CASSPRNREFWREQYF
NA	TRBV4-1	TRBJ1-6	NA	TGCGCCAGCATGCCCGCGGAGGGCAGCCATAATTCACCCCTCCACTTT	CASMPAEGSHNSPLHF
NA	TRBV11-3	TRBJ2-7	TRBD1	TGTGCCAGCAGCCGTTCCAGGGGGCAAGACGAGCAGTACTTC	CASSRSRGQDEQYF
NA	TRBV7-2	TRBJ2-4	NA	TGTGCCAGCAGCTTAGGGCCAGGAGCCAAAAACATTCAGTACTTC	CASSLGPGAKNIQYF
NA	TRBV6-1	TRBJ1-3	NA	TGTGCCAGCAGTGAAATTTCCCTGGGGTTGGGTGGAAACACCATATATTTT	CASSEISLGLGGNTIYF
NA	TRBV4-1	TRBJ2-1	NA	TGCGCCAGCAGCCTCGAGACGAGTCTTCCATACAATGAGCAGTTCTTC	CASSLETSLPYNEQFF
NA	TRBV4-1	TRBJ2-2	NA	TGCGCCAGCAGCCAAGATCCGCGGCGGGGGCGGAACACCGGGGAGCTGTTTTTT	CASSQDPRRGRNTGELFF
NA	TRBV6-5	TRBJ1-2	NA	TGTGCCAGCAGTTACTCCGACGGCAGCCTCATCTTC	CASSYSDGSLIF
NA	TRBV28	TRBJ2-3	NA	TGTGCCAGCAGTTTATATGCGGGGTCGATCGGGCGGAATTTT	CASSLYAGSIGRNF
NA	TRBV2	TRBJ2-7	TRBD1	TGTGCCAGCAGTGACCCGGGACAGGGTGTTAACGAGCAGTACTTC	CASSDPGQGVNEQYF
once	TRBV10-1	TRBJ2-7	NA	TGCGCCAGCAGTGGTGGGGGACTTGGGGACGAGCAGTACTTC	CASSGGGLGDEQYF
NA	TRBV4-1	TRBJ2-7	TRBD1	TGCGCCAGCAGCCGACAGAAGACAGGGTCACCCTACGAGCAGTACTTC	CASSRQKTGSPYEQYF
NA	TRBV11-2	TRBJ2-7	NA	TGTGCCAGCAGCGTCCGCGGGTCGGGCTACGAGCAGTACTTC	CASSVRGSGYEQYF
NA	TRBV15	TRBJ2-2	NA	TGTGCCACCAGCAGAGGCCAGAGGACCGGGGAGCTGTTTTTT	CATSRGQRTGELFF
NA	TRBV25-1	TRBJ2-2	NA	TGTGCCAGCAGTGAAGACGGGGAGCTGTTTTTT	CASSEDGELFF
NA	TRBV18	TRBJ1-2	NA	TGTGCCAGCTCACCACCGGGTAGGGCAGCCTATGGCTACACCTTC	CASSPPGRAAYGYTF
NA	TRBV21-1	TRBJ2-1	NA	TGTGCCAGCAGCAGAAAGAAACCGAAGCAGTTCTTC	CASSRKKPKQFF
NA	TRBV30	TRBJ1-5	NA	TGTGCCTGGAGCGCACTCGTGATGGGTCAGCCCCAGCATTTT	CAWSALVMGQPQHF
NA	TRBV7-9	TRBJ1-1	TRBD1	TGTGCCAGCAGCTTCAATACCGACAGGGGGGACACTGAAGCTTTCTTT	CASSFNTDRGDTEAFF
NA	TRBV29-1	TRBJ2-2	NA	TGCAGCGTTTGGACAGGAGGGGAACAGGGTGGGGTGTTTTTT	CSVWTGGEQGGVFF
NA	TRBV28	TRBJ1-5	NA	TGTGCCAGCAGTTTCTCTCAGCCCCAGCATTTT	CASSFSQPQHF
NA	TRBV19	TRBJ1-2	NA	TGTGCCAGTAGTATTGGCGGGGCAGGGATTTATGGCTACACCTTC	CASSIGGAGIYGYTF
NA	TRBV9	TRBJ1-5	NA	TGTGCCAGCAGCGTAAACGGGGACAATCAGCCCCAGCATTTT	CASSVNGDNQPQHF
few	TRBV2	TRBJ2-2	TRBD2	TGTGCCAGCAGTGAGGCGGGAGGGAAGGCCGGGGAGCTGTTTTTT	CASSEAGGKAGELFF
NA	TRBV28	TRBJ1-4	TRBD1	TGTGCCAGCAAAGGGGGACAGGGAGGGTCGAGGAGTGAAAAACTGTTTTTT	CASKGGQGGSRSEKLFF
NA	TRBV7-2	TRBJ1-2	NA	TGTGCCAGCAGCCCAGAGGTCGGGGTTGGGTATGGCTACACCTTC	CASSPEVGVGYGYTF
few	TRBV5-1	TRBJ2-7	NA	TGCGCCAGCAGCTTAAGACAGAGATCGGGCGAGCAGTACTTC	CASSLRQRSGEQYF
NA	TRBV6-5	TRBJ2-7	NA	TGTGCCAGCAGTTATCGTGGAGAGCAGTACTTC	CASSYRGEQYF
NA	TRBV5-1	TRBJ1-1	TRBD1	TGCGCCAGCAGCTCAAAGTCAGGGGGAACTGAAGCTTTCTTT	CASSSKSGGTEAFF
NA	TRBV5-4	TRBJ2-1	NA	TGTGCCAGCAGCTTGGAGAGCCGAAAAAGCTCCTACAATGAGCAGTTCTTC	CASSLESRKSSYNEQFF
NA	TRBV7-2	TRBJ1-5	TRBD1	TGTGCCAGCAGCTTATCGGGGACAGGGGGATCTCAGCCCCAGCATTTT	CASSLSGTGGSQPQHF
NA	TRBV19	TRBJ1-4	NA	TGTGCCAGTAGTGTAAAAACAGGCCGGAGTGGAAAACTGTTTTTT	CASSVKTGRSGKLFF
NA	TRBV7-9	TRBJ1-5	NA	TGTGCCAGCAGCAGCCTCGACAAGGCCCTCAATCAGCCCCAGCATTTT	CASSSLDKALNQPQHF
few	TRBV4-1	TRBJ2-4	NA	TGCGCCAGCAGCCTGCTGGACCTAGCCAAAAACATTCAGTACTTC	CASSLLDLAKNIQYF
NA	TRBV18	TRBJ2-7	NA	TGTGCCAGCTCACCGTTTGAGGAGCAGTACTTC	CASSPFEEQYF
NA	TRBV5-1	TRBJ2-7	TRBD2	TGCGCCAGCAGCTTGGCGGCGGGAGGGCCCTACGAGCAGTACTTC	CASSLAAGGPYEQYF
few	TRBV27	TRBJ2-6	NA	TGTGCCAGCAGTTTAAGGTTTTCGGTATCTGGGGCCAACGTCCTGACTTTC	CASSLRFSVSGANVLTF
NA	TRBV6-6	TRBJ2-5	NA	TGTGCCAGCAGCTACCCTGGGGCCGGACAAGAGACCCAGTACTTC	CASSYPGAGQETQYF
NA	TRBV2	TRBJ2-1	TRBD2	TGTGCCAGCAGTGTCTTTCCCGGGGCGGGGGATGAGCAGTTCTTC	CASSVFPGAGDEQFF
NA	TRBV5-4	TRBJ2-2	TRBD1	TGTGCCAGCAGCTTGGTACAGGGGGGAACCGGGGAGCTGTTTTTT	CASSLVQGGTGELFF
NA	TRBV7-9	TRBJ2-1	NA	TGTGCCAGCAGCTTACGCGGGCTAGGGCCCTACAATGAGCAGTTCTTC	CASSLRGLGPYNEQFF
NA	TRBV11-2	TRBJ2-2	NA	TGTGCCAGCAGCCTATACAGGAACACCGGGGAGCTGTTTTTT	CASSLYRNTGELFF
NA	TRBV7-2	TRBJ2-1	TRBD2	TGTGCCAGCAGCTTAGCTGCTAGCGGGACCTACAATGAGCAGTTCTTC	CASSLAASGTYNEQFF
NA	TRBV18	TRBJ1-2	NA	TGTGCCAGCTCACCAGATGAGACCTATGGCTACACCTTC	CASSPDETYGYTF
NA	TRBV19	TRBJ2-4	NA	TGTGCCAGTAGTATGGGGACGGGATTGAACATTCAGTACTTC	CASSMGTGLNIQYF
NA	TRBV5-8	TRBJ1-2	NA	TGTGCCAGCAGCCCGGAGTACGGCTCGCGGTATGGCTACACCTTC	CASSPEYGSRYGYTF
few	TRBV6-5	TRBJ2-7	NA	TGTGCCAGCAGTTACGACGGAGGCTCCTACGAGCAGTACTTC	CASSYDGGSYEQYF
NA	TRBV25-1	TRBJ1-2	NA	TGTGCCAGCAGTGATTGGGGGGGGTATGGCTACACCTTC	CASSDWGGYGYTF
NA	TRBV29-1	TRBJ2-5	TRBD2	TGCAGCGCAGGCGCGGGGGTACAAGAGACCCAGTACTTC	CSAGAGVQETQYF
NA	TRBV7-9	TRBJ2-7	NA	TGTGCCAGCAGCGGCTCCTACGAGCAGTACTTC	CASSGSYEQYF
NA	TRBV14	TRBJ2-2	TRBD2	TGTGCCAGCAGTCTAGCGGGACAGACCGGGGAGCTGTTTTTT	CASSLAGQTGELFF
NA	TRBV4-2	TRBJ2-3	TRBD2	TGTGCCAGCAGCCGCCGTAAAGCGGGAGGGATGGCAGATACGCAGTATTTT	CASSRRKAGGMADTQYF